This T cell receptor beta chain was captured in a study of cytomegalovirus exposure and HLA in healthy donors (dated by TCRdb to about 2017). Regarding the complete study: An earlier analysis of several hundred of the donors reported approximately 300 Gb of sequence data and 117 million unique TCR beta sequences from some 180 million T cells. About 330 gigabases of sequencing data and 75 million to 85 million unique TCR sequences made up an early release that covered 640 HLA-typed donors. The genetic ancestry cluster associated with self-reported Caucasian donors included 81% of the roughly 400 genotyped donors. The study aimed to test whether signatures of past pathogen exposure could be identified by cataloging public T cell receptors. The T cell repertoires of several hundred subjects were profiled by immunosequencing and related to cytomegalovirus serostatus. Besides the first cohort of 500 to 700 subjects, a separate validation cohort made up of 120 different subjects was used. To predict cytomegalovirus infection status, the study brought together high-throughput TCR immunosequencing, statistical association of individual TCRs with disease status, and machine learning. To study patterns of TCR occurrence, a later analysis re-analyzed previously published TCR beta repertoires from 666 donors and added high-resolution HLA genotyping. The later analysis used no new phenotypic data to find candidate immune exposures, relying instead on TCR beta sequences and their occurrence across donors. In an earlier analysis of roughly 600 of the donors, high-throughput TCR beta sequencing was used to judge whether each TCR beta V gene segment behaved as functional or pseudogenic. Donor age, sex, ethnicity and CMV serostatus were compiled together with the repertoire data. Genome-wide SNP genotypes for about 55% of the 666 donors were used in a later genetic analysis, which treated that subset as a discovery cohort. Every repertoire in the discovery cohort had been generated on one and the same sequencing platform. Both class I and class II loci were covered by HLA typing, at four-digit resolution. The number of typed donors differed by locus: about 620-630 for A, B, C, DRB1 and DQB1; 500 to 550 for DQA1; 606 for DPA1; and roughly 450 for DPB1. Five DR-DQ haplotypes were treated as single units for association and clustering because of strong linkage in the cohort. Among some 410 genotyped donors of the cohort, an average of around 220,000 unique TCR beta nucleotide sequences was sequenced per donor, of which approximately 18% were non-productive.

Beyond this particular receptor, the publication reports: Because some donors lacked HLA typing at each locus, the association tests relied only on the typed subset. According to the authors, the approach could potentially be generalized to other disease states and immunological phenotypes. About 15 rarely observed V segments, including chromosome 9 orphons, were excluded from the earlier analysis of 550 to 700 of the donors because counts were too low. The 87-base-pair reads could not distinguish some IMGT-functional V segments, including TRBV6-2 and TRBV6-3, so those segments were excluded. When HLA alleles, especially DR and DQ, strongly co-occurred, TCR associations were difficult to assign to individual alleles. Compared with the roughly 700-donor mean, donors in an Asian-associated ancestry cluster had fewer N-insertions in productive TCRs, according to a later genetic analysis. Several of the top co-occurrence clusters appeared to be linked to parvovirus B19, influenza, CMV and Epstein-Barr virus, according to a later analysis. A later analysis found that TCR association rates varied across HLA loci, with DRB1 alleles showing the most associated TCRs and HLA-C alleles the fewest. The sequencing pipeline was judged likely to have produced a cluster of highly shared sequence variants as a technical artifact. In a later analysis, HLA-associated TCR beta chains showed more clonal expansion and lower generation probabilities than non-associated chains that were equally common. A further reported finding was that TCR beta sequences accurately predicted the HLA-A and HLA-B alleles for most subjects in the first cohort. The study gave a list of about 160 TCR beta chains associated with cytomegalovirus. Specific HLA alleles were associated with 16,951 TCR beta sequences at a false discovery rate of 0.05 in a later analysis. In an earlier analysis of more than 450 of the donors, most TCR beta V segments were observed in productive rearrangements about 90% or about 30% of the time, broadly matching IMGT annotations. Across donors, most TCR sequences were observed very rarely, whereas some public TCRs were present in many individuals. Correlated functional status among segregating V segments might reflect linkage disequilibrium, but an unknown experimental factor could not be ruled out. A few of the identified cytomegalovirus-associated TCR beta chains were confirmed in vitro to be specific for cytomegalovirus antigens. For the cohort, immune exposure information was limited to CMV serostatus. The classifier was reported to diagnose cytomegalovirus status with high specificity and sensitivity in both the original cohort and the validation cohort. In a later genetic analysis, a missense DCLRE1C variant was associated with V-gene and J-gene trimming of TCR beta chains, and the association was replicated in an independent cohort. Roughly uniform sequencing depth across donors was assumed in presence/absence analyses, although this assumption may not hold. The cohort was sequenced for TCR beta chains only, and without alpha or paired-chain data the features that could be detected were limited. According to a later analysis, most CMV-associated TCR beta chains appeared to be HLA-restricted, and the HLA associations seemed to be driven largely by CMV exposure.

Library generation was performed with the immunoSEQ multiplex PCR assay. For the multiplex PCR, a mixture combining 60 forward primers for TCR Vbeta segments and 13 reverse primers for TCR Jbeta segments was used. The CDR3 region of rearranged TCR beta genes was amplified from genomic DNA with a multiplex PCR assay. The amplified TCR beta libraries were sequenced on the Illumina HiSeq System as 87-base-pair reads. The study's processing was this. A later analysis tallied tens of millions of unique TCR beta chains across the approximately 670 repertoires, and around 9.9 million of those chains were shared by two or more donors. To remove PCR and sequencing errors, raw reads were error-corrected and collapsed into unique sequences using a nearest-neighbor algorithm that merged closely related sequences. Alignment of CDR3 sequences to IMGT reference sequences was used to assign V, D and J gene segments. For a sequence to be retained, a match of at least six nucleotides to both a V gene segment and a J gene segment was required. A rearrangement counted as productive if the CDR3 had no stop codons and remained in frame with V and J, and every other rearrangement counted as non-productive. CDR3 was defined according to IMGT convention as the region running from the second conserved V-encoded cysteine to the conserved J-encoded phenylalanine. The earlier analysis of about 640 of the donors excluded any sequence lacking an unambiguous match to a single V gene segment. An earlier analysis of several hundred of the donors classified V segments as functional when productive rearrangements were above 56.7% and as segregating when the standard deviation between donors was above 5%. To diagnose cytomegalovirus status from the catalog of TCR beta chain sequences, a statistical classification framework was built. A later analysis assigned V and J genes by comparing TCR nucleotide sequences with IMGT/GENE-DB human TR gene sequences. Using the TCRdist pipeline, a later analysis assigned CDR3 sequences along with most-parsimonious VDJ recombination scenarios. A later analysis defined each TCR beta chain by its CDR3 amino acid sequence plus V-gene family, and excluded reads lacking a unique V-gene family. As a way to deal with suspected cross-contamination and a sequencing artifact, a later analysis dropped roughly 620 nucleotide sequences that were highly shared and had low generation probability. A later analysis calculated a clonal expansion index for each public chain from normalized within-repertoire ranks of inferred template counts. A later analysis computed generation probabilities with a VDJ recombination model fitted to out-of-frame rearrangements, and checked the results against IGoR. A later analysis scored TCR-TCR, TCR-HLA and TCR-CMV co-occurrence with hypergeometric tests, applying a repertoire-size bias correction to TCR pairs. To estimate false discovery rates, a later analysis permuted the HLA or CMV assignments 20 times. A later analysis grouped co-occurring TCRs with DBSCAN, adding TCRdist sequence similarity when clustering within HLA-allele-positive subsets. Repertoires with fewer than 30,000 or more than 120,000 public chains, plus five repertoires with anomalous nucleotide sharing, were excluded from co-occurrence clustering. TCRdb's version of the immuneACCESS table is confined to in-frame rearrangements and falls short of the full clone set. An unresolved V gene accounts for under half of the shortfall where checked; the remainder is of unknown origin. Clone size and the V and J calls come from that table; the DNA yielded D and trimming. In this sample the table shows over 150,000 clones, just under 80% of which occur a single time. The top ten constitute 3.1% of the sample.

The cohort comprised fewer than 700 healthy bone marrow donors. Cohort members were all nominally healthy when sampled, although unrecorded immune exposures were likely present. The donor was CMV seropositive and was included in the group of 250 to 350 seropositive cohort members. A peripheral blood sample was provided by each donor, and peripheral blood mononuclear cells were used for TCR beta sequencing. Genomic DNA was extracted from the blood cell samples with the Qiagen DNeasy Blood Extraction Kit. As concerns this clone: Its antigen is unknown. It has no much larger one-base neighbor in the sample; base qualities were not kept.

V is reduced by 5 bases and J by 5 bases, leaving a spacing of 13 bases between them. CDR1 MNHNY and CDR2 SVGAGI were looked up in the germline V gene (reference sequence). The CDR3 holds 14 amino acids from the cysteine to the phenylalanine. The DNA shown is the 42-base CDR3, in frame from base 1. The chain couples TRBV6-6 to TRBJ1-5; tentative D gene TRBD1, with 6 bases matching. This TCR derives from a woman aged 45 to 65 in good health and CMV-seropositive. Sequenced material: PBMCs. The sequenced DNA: TGTGCCAGCAGTCCGCAGGGGCTAGATCAGCCCCAGCATTTT. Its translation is CASSPQGLDQPQHF.